Below, 20 T cell receptor beta chains from the same sample are listed, as sequenced in a study of blood T cell repertoires in COVID-19. The repertoire was sequenced with immunoSEQ multiplex PCR; TCRdb's copy has only in-frame clones and lacks some. This table has approximately 81,000 clones, around 88% appearing once. Material: PBMCs or T cells enriched from blood (not recorded which). These receptors were collected from a woman in her fifties or sixties with acute COVID-19.

The J gene is TRBJ1-1, the V gene TRBV6-5, with 7 bases lining up with TRBD1. The CDR3 contains 14 residues. Germline V gives CDR1 MNHEY, CDR2 SVGAGI. Trimming removed 8 bases from V and 8 bases from J; junction bases left unmatched: 14. The DNA of the CDR3 is TGTGCCAGCTCACCGAGGAGGGGGCAGACCGAAGCTTTCTTT. Encoded protein: CASSPRRGQTEAFF.

This sequence joins TRBV11-3 and TRBJ1-1, with 7 bases fitting TRBD1. The CDR3 length is 14 residues. V dropped 5 bases and J dropped 5; count of bases not matched to a gene: 8. Germline CDR1 SGHNT, CDR2 YENEEA. CDR3 sequence (DNA): TGTGCCAGCAGCCTACAACAGGGGCAAACTGAAGCTTTCTTT. This translates into CASSLQQGQTEAFF.

This chain uses TRBV3-1 (or the pseudogene TRBV3-2) with TRBJ1-1; D gene unclear. The germline V gene has CDR1 LGHDT and CDR2 YNNKEL (reference sequence). The CDR3 loop spans 12 amino acids. Deletions cut 8 bases from V and 1 base from J, with 8 bases between. DNA for the CDR3: TGTGCCAGCGGAGTCCGGAACACTGAAGCTTTCTTT. This encodes CASGVRNTEAFF.

This clone has only one observation. The V and J genes are TRBV6-5 and TRBJ1-2; D uncertain. The germline V and J ends were trimmed by 4 bases and 7 bases, with 13 bases remaining between them. Germline V lookup: CDR1 MNHEY, CDR2 SVGAGI. This CDR3 comprises 13 residues. The CDR3 is CASSSLRWSGYTF. The CDR3 DNA follows: TGTGCCAGCAGTTCCCTCCGGTGGTCTGGCTACACCTTC.

The DNA for the CDR3 is TGCGCCAGCAGCCAAGCCCGAGGGAGTGGGTACGAGCAGTACTTC. Encoded protein: CASSQARGSGYEQYF. The chain recombines TRBV4-1 with TRBJ2-7; D might be TRBD2 (5 bases). Germline V lookup: CDR1 MGHRA, CDR2 YSYEKL. This CDR3 region has 15 residues. V shed 1 base and J shed 4 bases, with 14 bases lying between them.

The V and J genes are TRBV30 and TRBJ1-5, with TRBD1 matching 7 bases. This CDR3 is built from 16 residues. Losses at the gene ends were 4 bases for V and 0 bases for J; bases not matched to a gene: 9. Germline V lookup: CDR1 GTSNPN, CDR2 SVGIG (reference sequence). Here the CDR3 DNA reads TGTGCCTGGACTCGGGCAGGGGGTTATAGCAATCAGCCCCAGCATTTT. This translates into CAWTRAGGYSNQPQHF.

The rearrangement links TRBV5-6 to TRBJ2-5; TRBD2 aligns across 9 bases. Per germline, CDR1 SGHDT and CDR2 YYEEEE. J gave up 4 bases and V 5 bases, and 9 bases lay outside the gene matches. There are 15 residues in the CDR3. Here the CDR3 reads CASSKRAGGGETQYF. The CDR3 region has the DNA TGTGCCAGCAGTAAAAGGGCGGGAGGGGGAGAGACCCAGTACTTC.

The genes are TRBV11-2 and TRBJ1-3; D ambiguous. CDR3 length equals 12 residues. CDR1 is SGHAT and CDR2 is FQNNGV in the germline V gene. V was clipped by 4 bases and J by 4 bases, with 5 bases between them. The CDR3 sequence is CASSYNGNTIYF. The CDR3 DNA reads as TGTGCCAGCAGCTACAACGGAAACACCATATATTTT. Filled out from reference TRBV11-2 and TRBJ1-3, the complete variable domain reads EAGVAQSPRYKIIEKRQSVAFWCNPISGHATLYWYQQILGQGPKLLIQFQNNGVVDDSQLPKDRFSAERLKGVDSTLKIQPAKLEDSAVYLCASSYNGNTIYFGEGSWLTVV.

This chain links TRBV29-1 with TRBJ2-1, with 13 bases identical to TRBD2. The CDR3 has 15 residues. Germline CDR1 and CDR2: SQVTM and ANQGSEA. With V trimmed by 7 bases and J by 4 bases, 7 bases remained unmatched. The CDR3 here is CSAGLAGALYNEQFF. The CDR3 DNA is TGCAGCGCCGGACTAGCGGGAGCCCTATACAATGAGCAGTTCTTC.

This clone was seen once. The chain has TRBV9 and TRBJ2-2; 11 bases are shared with TRBD2. V shed 1 base and J 7 bases; nucleotides not matched to a gene: 9. The CDR3 is made up of 17 amino acids. Per germline, CDR1 SGDLS and CDR2 YYNGEE. The CDR3 sequence is CASSVKASGRYGGELFF. CDR3 sequence (DNA): TGTGCCAGCAGCGTAAAGGCTAGCGGGAGGTACGGCGGGGAGCTGTTTTTT.

Here the CDR3 reads CASSNPKVWGHLYNEQFF. CDR3 DNA sequence: TGTGCCAGCAGCAACCCTAAAGTATGGGGGCACCTCTACAATGAGCAGTTCTTC. This chain connects TRBV21-1 to TRBJ2-1; TRBD1, as called in the table, went unchecked against the DNA. TRBV21-1 is listed as a pseudogene. The CDR3 consists of 18 residues.

This clone was observed a handful of times. The rearrangement uses TRBV13 and TRBJ2-1; TRBD2 might be the D (5 bases). The germline V gene has CDR1 PRHDT and CDR2 FYEKMQ (reference sequence). Trimming took off 0 bases at V and 9 bases at J, with 12 bases between the two ends. This CDR3 has 14 amino acids. The chain's CDR3 is CASSLGGFGGEQFF. In nucleotides, the CDR3 is TGTGCCAGCAGCTTAGGAGGGTTTGGAGGTGAGCAGTTCTTC.

V gene TRBV11-3 combines with J gene TRBJ2-2; no firm D call. The CDR3 loop spans 12 amino acids. V was pared by 2 bases and J by 6 bases, with 4 bases between. Germline V gives CDR1 SGHNT, CDR2 YENEEA. DNA for the CDR3: TGTGCCAGCAGCTTAACGGCCGGGGAGCTGTTTTTT. This gives the protein CASSLTAGELFF.

V is TRBV7-9 and J is TRBJ2-1, with TRBD2 as a possible D gene (5 bases). The CDR3 extends over 13 amino acids. With 5 bases removed from V and 9 bases from J, the gap between germline ends came to 14 bases. Germline CDR1 and CDR2: SEHNR and FQNEAQ (reference sequence). Here the CDR3 DNA reads TGTGCCAGCAGCACACCTAGGGAGACTGAGCAGTTCTTC. Translation gives CASSTPRETEQFF. Full variable domain (outside the CDR3, taken from reference TRBV7-9 and TRBJ2-1): DTGVSQNPRHKITKRGQNVTFRCDPISEHNRLYWYRQTLGQGPEFLTYFQNEAQLEKSRLLSDRFSAERPKGSFSTLEIQRTEQGDSAMYLCASSTPRETEQFFGPGTRLTVL.

This chain connects TRBV5-5 to TRBJ2-7; D may be TRBD1 (6 bases). This CDR3 region has 13 residues. The germline V gene encodes CDR1 SGHKS and CDR2 YYEKEE (reference sequence). Trimming shortened V by 5 bases and J by 3 bases, and 12 bases separated the two germline ends. The CDR3 coding sequence is TGTGCCAGCAGAACCGGGACATACTACGAGCAGTACTTC. Translation: CASRTGTYYEQYF.

This clone was detected only once. The gene calls are TRBV3-1 (or the pseudogene TRBV3-2) and TRBJ2-7; TRBD1 matches 9 bases. Per the germline V gene, CDR1 is LGHDT and CDR2 is YNNKEL (reference sequence). With 4 bases clipped from V and 4 bases from J, the junction kept 11 bases outside the gene matches. CDR3 length: 16 amino acids. Written as DNA, the CDR3 is TGTGCCAGCAGCCCGGGGCCGGGACAGGGTAGATACGAGCAGTACTTC. It specifies CASSPGPGQGRYEQYF.

The CDR3 spells CASSFGTVNEQFF. The CDR3 coding sequence is TGTGCCAGCAGTTTCGGGACAGTCAATGAGCAGTTCTTC. This rearrangement joins TRBV12-3 or TRBV12-4 to TRBJ2-1, with 7 positions matching TRBD1. After removal of 3 bases from V and 6 bases from J, the junction contained 2 bases not matched to a gene. The CDR3 is 13 residues long.

The rearrangement uses TRBV24-1 and TRBJ2-1, with TRBD1 as a possible D gene (5 bases). V gave up 9 bases and J gave up 6 bases, with 11 bases separating them. This CDR3 has 12 amino acids. Germline-derived CDR1 and CDR2 are KGHDR and SFDVKD. CDR3 DNA sequence: TGTGCCACCGGGGCTACCGTCAATGAGCAGTTCTTC. As protein: CATGATVNEQFF.

The chain carries TRBV27 and TRBJ2-2; D gene ambiguous. Per the germline V gene, CDR1 is MNHEY and CDR2 is SMNVEV (reference sequence). This CDR3 is 13 amino acids long. Trimming cost V 5 bases and J 2 bases, with 6 bases left between them. The CDR3 sequence is CASSPLNTGELFF. The CDR3 DNA reads as TGTGCCAGCAGTCCTCTCAACACCGGGGAGCTGTTTTTT.

In this sample, this clone turned up once. The chain joins TRBV2 to TRBJ1-6; weak D call: TRBD1 (6 bases). Trimming took off 2 bases at V and 19 bases at J, with 15 bases between the two ends. CDR3 length equals 12 residues. CDR1 is SNHLY and CDR2 is FYNNEI in the germline V gene. This CDR3 reads CASSESDRSRHF. DNA of the CDR3: TGTGCCAGCAGTGAATCTGACAGGTCCCGTCACTTT.